This T cell receptor (beta chain) was identified during a study of OX40 agonist ivuxolimab in advanced cancers. The data were produced by immunoSEQ multiplex PCR, yet TCRdb's version contains in-frame clones alone and is incomplete. The profile shows about 62,000 clones, 75% to 85% of them singletons. This clone was seen once. Deletions cut 0 bases from V and 3 bases from J, with 9 bases between. Germline CDR1 reads MNHEY; CDR2 reads SMNVEV (reference sequence). The CDR3 loop spans 16 amino acids. The source was CD4+ or CD8+ T cells sorted from blood, collected in a trial of the OX40 agonist ivuxolimab. The source of this sequence is an adult with an advanced solid tumor such as melanoma, head and neck, liver or kidney cancer. This chain uses TRBV27 with TRBJ2-6; D ambiguous. CDR3 nucleotides: TGTGCCAGCAGTTTATCTTCCACGAATGGGGCCAACGTCCTGACTTTC. This codes for CASSLSSTNGANVLTF.